This note documents a single T cell receptor beta chain sequence. Its antigen is not known. This entry is derived from a study of shared clonotypes between healthy human individuals. Study donors comprised healthy, HIV-negative adults devoid of recent acute infection or vaccination. Sequencing of unsorted PBMC DNA was carried out using ten immunoSEQ deep assay plates. TCRdb's table, derived via immunoSEQ multiplex PCR, lists solely in-frame clones and lacks some. There are about 510,000 clones in the sample; roughly 79% occur only once, and around 12% lies in the top ten. Losses at the gene ends were 5 bases for V and 6 bases for J; bases not matched to a gene: 15. The CDR3 spans 17 residues. CDR1 is MNHEY and CDR2 is SMNVEV in the germline V gene (reference sequence). Study-level results: Enrolling few donors narrowed the genetic and exposure-history diversity that was represented.

This chain uses TRBV27 with TRBJ1-5, with 8 bases identical to TRBD1. The sequence was collected from a woman aged 40 to 50 in good health. Some clones in this sample may be carry-over from other donors' samples. The sequenced sample was PBMCs. The CDR3 is CASSPFGTGQLSQPQHF. DNA for the CDR3: TGTGCCAGCAGTCCTTTCGGGACAGGACAGTTAAGTCAGCCCCAGCATTTT.